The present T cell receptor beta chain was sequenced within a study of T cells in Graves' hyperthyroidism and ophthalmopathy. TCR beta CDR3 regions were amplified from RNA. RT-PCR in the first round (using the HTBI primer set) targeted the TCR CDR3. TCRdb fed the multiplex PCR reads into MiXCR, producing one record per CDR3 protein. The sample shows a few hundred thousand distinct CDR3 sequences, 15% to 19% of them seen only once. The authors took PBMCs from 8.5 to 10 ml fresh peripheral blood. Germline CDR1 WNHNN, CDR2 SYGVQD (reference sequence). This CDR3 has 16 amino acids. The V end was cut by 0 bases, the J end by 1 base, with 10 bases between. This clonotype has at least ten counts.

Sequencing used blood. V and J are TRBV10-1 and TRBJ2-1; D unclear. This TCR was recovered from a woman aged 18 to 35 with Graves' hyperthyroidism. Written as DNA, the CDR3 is TGCGCCAGCAGTGAGTCGATAGGCAGGTCCTACAATGAGCAGTTCTTC. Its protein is CASSESIGRSYNEQFF.